The text below deals with one TCR beta chain. This entry comes from a study of blood T cell repertoires in COVID-19. About the research overall: The study drew acute and convalescent COVID-19 samples from the United States, Italy and Spain. The analysed material was cDNA or gDNA that came from T cells, B-cell-depleted T cells, or PBMCs.

Original analysis: Amplified reference gene primers provided the basis for estimating nucleated cell counts. TCRdb's copy holds only in-frame clones and misses some; the assay was immunoSEQ multiplex PCR. V and J calls and clone size follow that table, whereas D and trimming were derived from the DNA. Here the sample spans approximately 74,000 clones, 70% to 90% being singletons. The V and J ends lost 4 bases and 6 bases, in that order; junction bases with no gene match: 13. From germline, CDR1 is SGDLS and CDR2 YYNGEE. CDR3 length: 16 residues. The source is a woman older than 75 with active or convalescent COVID-19. This chain links TRBV9 with TRBJ2-5; 9 nucleotides line up with TRBD1. Sequencing was done on a sample of peripheral blood. As DNA, the CDR3 is TGTGCCAGCAGCCCCTCGGGTGACAGGGGGATGAAGACCCAGTACTTC. Its translation: CASSPSGDRGMKTQYF.